This is a list of T cell receptor beta chains from one sample in a study of T cells in Graves' hyperthyroidism and ophthalmopathy. TCRdb re-derived calls from the multiplex PCR reads in MiXCR, one entry per CDR3 protein. The data contain hundreds of thousands of distinct CDR3 sequences, 15% to 20% of them seen just once; the ten biggest clones take up around 3.5%. Sequencing was done on a sample of blood. The receptors here all came from a woman aged 40-49 years with Graves' ophthalmopathy. CDR3s include the opening cysteine and the closing phenylalanine or tryptophan. The D gene is left open where the match is weak. Not all rows give a size; the values are once, few, many and, for expanded clones, a class.

>TRBD1|TRBV2|-|TRBJ1-2|15
TGTGCCAGCAGTTCCGGGACAGGAGTTAACTATGGCTACACCTTC
CASSSGTGVNYGYTF
>TRBD2|TRBV6-1|-|TRBJ2-1|16
TGTGCCAGCAGTGAAGCTTTGGGACTAGCGGCTTCCGGGCAGTTCTTC
CASSEALGLAASGQFF
>TRBD2|TRBV7-9|-|TRBJ2-5|16
TGTGCCAGCAGCTCCCGGGGTAGCGGGAGGTGGGAGACCCAGTACTTC
CASSSRGSGRWETQYF
>-|TRBV19|few|TRBJ1-5|12
TGTGCCAGTAGTACGGGCAATCAGCCCCAGCATTTT
CASSTGNQPQHF
>TRBD2|TRBV10-3|once|TRBJ2-1|15
TGTGCCATCAGTGAGACTGGCGGGGGTTACAATGAGCAGTTCTTC
CAISETGGGYNEQFF
>-|TRBV29-1|few|TRBJ2-1|15
TGCAGCGTAGAGGGCGTCACGAGCTCCTACAATGAGCAGTTCTTC
CSVEGVTSSYNEQFF
>TRBD1|TRBV27|few|TRBJ1-2|14
TGTGCCAGCAGTCCGGACAGGGGAATAGCCGGCTACACCTTC
CASSPDRGIAGYTF
>-|TRBV2|-|TRBJ1-1|15
TGTGCCAGCATAGTAGGGCTTTCTATGAACACTGAAGCTTTCTTT
CASIVGLSMNTEAFF
>-|TRBV5-5|-|TRBJ2-2|14
TGTGCCACGGCTTACGGGACCAACACCGGGGAGCTGTTTTTT
CATAYGTNTGELFF
>-|TRBV7-2|-|TRBJ2-1|16
TGTGCCAGCAGCTTGGCCTGGTTTACCGCGTACAATGAGCAGTTCTTC
CASSLAWFTAYNEQFF
>TRBD1|TRBV5-1|many|TRBJ2-7|15
TGCGCCAGCAGCCTCGGACAGGGTAAGATCGACGAGCAGTACTTC
CASSLGQGKIDEQYF
>-|TRBV28|many|TRBJ1-2|11
TGTGCCAGCAGCCCCTCCTATGGCTACACCTTC
CASSPSYGYTF
>TRBD1|TRBV6-1|-|TRBJ1-4|13
TGTGCCAGCATAGGGACAGGGAGTGAAAAACTGTTTTTT
CASIGTGSEKLFF
>TRBD1|TRBV5-1|-|TRBJ1-1|12
TGCGCCAGCCGGGACAGGAGCACTGAAGCTTTCTTT
CASRDRSTEAFF
>-|TRBV5-5|few|TRBJ1-1|15
TGTGCCAGCAGCGGGGCCCAAACAGTGAACACTGAAGCTTTCTTT
CASSGAQTVNTEAFF
>TRBD2|TRBV28|many|TRBJ2-2|14
TGTGCCAGCAGGGCGGGAGGGTTCACCGGGGAGCTGTTTTTT
CASRAGGFTGELFF
>-|TRBV5-8|-|TRBJ2-3|15
TGTGCCAGCAGATACAGGGAGACACACAGAGATACGCAGTATTTT
CASRYRETHRDTQYF
>TRBD1|TRBV5-1|-|TRBJ2-7|15
TGCGCCAGCAGCTTGATCGGGACAGGGGGCTACGAGCAGTACTTC
CASSLIGTGGYEQYF
>-|TRBV3-1|many|TRBJ2-3|20
TGTGCCAGCAGCCAAGATTATGTGTGGGAGTCCCTCGAACACAGATCACCGCAGTATTTT
CASSQDYVWESLEHRSPQYF
>-|TRBV4-2|-|TRBJ2-6|19
TGTGCCAGCAGCCAAGTCACGCCACTCACCTCCTCTGGGGCCAACGTCCTGACTTTC
CASSQVTPLTSSGANVLTF
>TRBD2|TRBV28|many|TRBJ2-7|13
TGTGCCAGCCGGGTAGCGGGAACCTACGAGCAGTACTTC
CASRVAGTYEQYF
>-|TRBV7-9|many|TRBJ2-1|15
TGTGCCAGCTGTTCGTGGGGAGCCCACGGGAATGAGCAGTTCTTC
CASCSWGAHGNEQFF
>-|TRBV5-5|many|TRBJ1-2|14
TGTGCCAGCAGCCCGGACAGCGGAGGCTATGGCTACACCTTC
CASSPDSGGYGYTF
>-|TRBV20-1|-|TRBJ2-1|12
TGCAGTGCTAGTCAGTTGTACAATGAGCAGTTCTTC
CSASQLYNEQFF
>-|TRBV28|many|TRBJ1-2|15
TGTGCCAGCCAACGGGGGGGCGGGCGTCTTGGCGGCTACACCTTC
CASQRGGGRLGGYTF
>-|TRBV6-1|few|TRBJ1-1|16
TGTGCCAGCAGTGAAGGAATGTTCCCGGGAAACACTGAAGCTTTCTTT
CASSEGMFPGNTEAFF
>TRBD2|TRBV2|-|TRBJ2-3|16
TGTGCCAGCAGACTACTAGCGTTAAGCGCCACAGATACGCAGTATTTT
CASRLLALSATDTQYF
>-|TRBV6-1|many|TRBJ2-5|13
TGTGCCAGCAGTCCTATGACAAAAGAGACCCAGTACTTC
CASSPMTKETQYF
>TRBD2|TRBV7-3|few|TRBJ2-1|16
TGTGCCAGCAGCCCCAGCCCACTAGCGGGACGAAATGAGCAGTTCTTC
CASSPSPLAGRNEQFF
>-|TRBV28|many|TRBJ1-2|12
TGTGCCAGCAGCCTCCAAATACACGGCTACACCTTC
CASSLQIHGYTF
>TRBD2|TRBV9|-|TRBJ2-1|16
TGTGCCAGCACCCGAGAAGGACTAGCGGGAGTAAATGAGCAGTTCTTC
CASTREGLAGVNEQFF
>TRBD2|TRBV20-1|few|TRBJ2-5|14
TGCAGTGCTAAAGATTTGCGGGGGGTTGAGACCCAGTACTTC
CSAKDLRGVETQYF
>TRBD2|TRBV11-2|-|TRBJ2-2|16
TGTGTCAGCAGCTCGGGACTAGCGGGAGGTACCGGGGAGCTGTTTTTT
CVSSSGLAGGTGELFF
>-|TRBV27|few|TRBJ2-7|13
TGTGCCAGCAGTTTTACCGAAGGCTACGAGCAGTACTTC
CASSFTEGYEQYF
>-|TRBV3-1|many|TRBJ2-6|15
TGTGCCAGCAGCTACAGGTCCTCTGGGGCCAACGTCCTGACTTTC
CASSYRSSGANVLTF
>-|TRBV5-1|many|TRBJ1-1|15
TGCGCCAGCAGACCTGCAGTGGGGGTAAACACTGAAGCTTTCTTT
CASRPAVGVNTEAFF
>-|TRBV12-5|-|TRBJ2-2|17
TGTGCTAGTGGTTTGGTCTGGGACTCCACGAACACCGGGGAGCTGTTTTTT
CASGLVWDSTNTGELFF
>-|TRBV11-2|-|TRBJ2-2|15
TGTGCCAGCAGCTTAGGCAACACGAACACCGGGGAGCTGTTTTTT
CASSLGNTNTGELFF
>-|TRBV3-1|many|TRBJ1-1|14
TGTGCCAGCAGCCAGTACGATCTGAACACTGAAGCTTTCTTT
CASSQYDLNTEAFF
>TRBD2|TRBV20-1|-|TRBJ2-7|16
TGCAGTGCTACTAGGTATAGACTAGCGGCGGGCTACGAGCAGTACTTC
CSATRYRLAAGYEQYF
>-|TRBV2|-|TRBJ1-5|12
TGTGCCAGCAGTGGTCAGGGAATGGCCCAGCATTTT
CASSGQGMAQHF
>TRBD1|TRBV20-1|many|TRBJ1-4|16
TGCAGTGCTCGGACAGGGAGCATCACAACTAATGAAAAACTGTTTTTT
CSARTGSITTNEKLFF
>-|TRBV2|-|TRBJ1-2|16
TGTGCCAGCAGTGAAGCGAGCAGCGCCTTGGGCTATGGCTACACCTTC
CASSEASSALGYGYTF
>-|TRBV6-2/TRBV6-3|-|TRBJ1-2|17
TGTGCCAGCAGCCCATGGGGCAGATCCCGCGGCTACTATGGCTACACCTTC
CASSPWGRSRGYYGYTF
>-|TRBV20-1|many|TRBJ2-7|15
TGCAGTGCTAGACGACAGGTTGCGGGAGACTACGAGCAGTACTTC
CSARRQVAGDYEQYF
>-|TRBV7-9|-|TRBJ1-5|14
TGTGCCAGCAGCTTAGAGTCCGAAAATCAGCCCCAGCATTTT
CASSLESENQPQHF
>-|TRBV15|-|TRBJ2-1|15
TGTGCCACCAGCAGAGCACTACAGGTATACAATGAGCAGTTCTTC
CATSRALQVYNEQFF
>-|TRBV14|-|TRBJ2-5|17
TGTGCCAGCAGCCAAGGCCGAACCTTGGCGGTGGGAGAGACCCAGTACTTC
CASSQGRTLAVGETQYF
>-|TRBV9|-|TRBJ2-3|24
-
CASSVGPSGTYEQYFGPDTDTQYF
>-|TRBV7-8|few|TRBJ1-1|15
TGTGCCAGCAGCTTAGAGGGGGTATCGCCCCTCAAGCTTTTCTTT
CASSLEGVSPLKLFF
>-|TRBV20-1|few|TRBJ1-4|12
TGCAGTGCTAGAGGGGGGTCTGAAAAACTGTTTTTT
CSARGGSEKLFF
>-|TRBV28|many|TRBJ2-5|17
TGTGCCAGCTACGAGAACCGGGACTCCCTTTCCCGGGAGACCCAGTACTTC
CASYENRDSLSRETQYF
>TRBD1|TRBV20-1|-|TRBJ1-1|14
TGCAGTGCTAGAGGGGGACAGGGTTTTACTGAAGCTTTCTTT
CSARGGQGFTEAFF
>-|TRBV7-3|many|TRBJ2-7|17
TGTGCCAGCAGCTTAAGAAGCCTTCAGGGCGAAACCTACGAGCAGTACTTC
CASSLRSLQGETYEQYF
>TRBD1|TRBV27|many|TRBJ2-6|18
TGTGCCAGCAGTATTCGACCGGGACAGGGTTCTGGGGCCAACGTCCTGACTTTC
CASSIRPGQGSGANVLTF
>TRBD2|TRBV19|few|TRBJ2-7|16
TGTGCCAGTAGTATGACTAGCGGGCCGAGCTCCTACGAGCAGTACTTC
CASSMTSGPSSYEQYF
>TRBD2|TRBV7-3|-|TRBJ2-1|16
TGTGCCAGCAGCTTAACCCCACGACTAGCGCACAATGAGCAGTTCTTC
CASSLTPRLAHNEQFF
>-|TRBV24-1|once|TRBJ1-3|17
TGTGCCACCAGTGAACTTCGTAGGGTGGAGGCTGGAAACACCATATATTTT
CATSELRRVEAGNTIYF
>TRBD1|TRBV2|many|TRBJ2-5|13
TGTGCCAGCAGTTCCGGGACAGCATGGACCCAGTACTTC
CASSSGTAWTQYF